Below are 13 T cell receptor beta chains sequenced from a single sample in a study of blood T cell repertoires in COVID-19. Produced via immunoSEQ multiplex PCR; TCRdb's table is partial and in-frame only. The data contain some 200,000 clones, approximately 90% of them seen just once; the ten biggest clones take up over 4.5%. Material: peripheral blood. Receptors originate from a man older than 75 with acute or convalescent COVID-19.

The V and J genes are TRBV30 and TRBJ2-3; D unclear. The CDR3 consists of 12 residues. V was shortened by 4 bases and J by 1 base, with 6 bases between the two germline ends. The V gene's germline CDR1 is GTSNPN and CDR2 SVGIG (reference sequence). The CDR3 nucleotides are TGTGCCTGGACCTTCGGCACAGATACGCAGTATTTT. Translated, it gives CAWTFGTDTQYF.

The CDR3 spells CASSFLGSYNSPLHF. Here the CDR3 DNA reads TGTGCCAGCAGCTTTCTAGGTTCCTATAATTCACCCCTCCACTTT. The chain recombines TRBV7-9 with TRBJ1-6, with unresolved D. V lost 3 bases to trimming and J lost 1 base, with 7 bases between them. The germline V gene encodes CDR1 SEHNR and CDR2 FQNEAQ (reference sequence). This CDR3 has 15 amino acids.

This clone has just a few counts. The gene calls are TRBV5-5 and TRBJ2-7, with D perhaps matching TRBD2 (6 bases). The length of the CDR3 is 15 residues. Germline CDR1 is SGHKS and CDR2 is YYEKEE (reference sequence). The V end was cut by 0 bases, the J end by 2 bases, with 12 bases between. The CDR3 protein is CASSLAGTRAYEQYV. DNA of the CDR3: TGTGCCAGCAGCTTGGCGGGGACTCGTGCCTACGAGCAGTACGTC.

The J gene is TRBJ2-7, the V gene TRBV19; TRBD1 matches 9 bases. CDR3 size: 16 residues. The V segment lost 3 bases and the J segment 0 bases; nucleotides outside the gene matches: 6. Germline values: CDR1 LNHDA, CDR2 SQIVND (reference sequence). The CDR3 region is CASSMGTGFISYEQYF. The CDR3 nucleotides read TGTGCCAGTAGTATGGGGACAGGGTTCATCTCCTACGAGCAGTACTTC.

The chain links TRBV5-4 to TRBJ2-1; TRBD2 agrees at 8 bases. Losses at the gene ends were 4 bases for V and 10 bases for J; bases not matched to a gene: 7. Germline V CDR1 and CDR2: SGHNT, YYREEE (reference sequence). The CDR3 contains 13 residues. The CDR3 here is CASSTGLAGEQFF. The CDR3 DNA reads TGTGCCAGCAGCACAGGACTAGCTGGGGAGCAGTTCTTC. The whole variable domain, remainder taken from reference TRBV5-4 and TRBJ2-1, is ETGVTQSPTHLIKTRGQQVTLRCSSQSGHNTVSWYQQALGQGPQFIFQYYREEENGRGNFPPRFSGLQFPNYSSELNVNALELDDSALYLCASSTGLAGEQFFGPGTRLTVL.

This rearrangement joins TRBV30 to TRBJ2-5, with D possibly being TRBD2 (8 bases). From germline, CDR1 is GTSNPN and CDR2 SVGIG (reference sequence). CDR3 length: 15 amino acids. The V end lost 7 bases, the J end lost 5 bases, and 23 bases lay between the germline ends. CDR3 bases: TGTGCCTACAGGGGTACAGCGGGAGTGGGGGAGACCCAGTACTTC. Protein: CAYRGTAGVGETQYF.

The chain links TRBV18 to TRBJ2-3, with a weak D call TRBD1 (6 bases). V was pared by 3 bases and J by 0 bases, with 10 bases between. Germline CDR1 is KGHSH and CDR2 is LQKENI. The CDR3 runs 15 residues. CDR3 loop: CASSPGTLSTDTQYF. CDR3 DNA sequence: TGTGCCAGCTCACCCGGGACACTAAGCACAGATACGCAGTATTTT.

The chain links TRBV10-3 to TRBJ2-1; weak D call: TRBD1 (5 bases). Germline V gene lookup returns CDR1 ENHRY and CDR2 SYGVKD. The V end was cut by 8 bases, the J end by 7 bases, with 15 bases between. The CDR3 contains 13 residues. In DNA, the CDR3 is TGTGCCATCCGTCAGGGTTCGGAAAATGAGCAGTTCTTC. It specifies CAIRQGSENEQFF.

The genes are TRBV7-9 and TRBJ1-4, with 7 bases that match TRBD1. This CDR3 region has 13 residues. V shed 6 bases, J shed 8 bases, and the junction held 6 bases outside the gene matches. Germline loops: CDR1 SEHNR, CDR2 FQNEAQ (reference sequence). The CDR3 DNA reads as TGTGCCAGCAGAGGGGGCGCGCAGGAAAAACTGTTTTTT. Amino acid sequence: CASRGGAQEKLFF.

In its sample, this clone was seen a few times. The genes are TRBV1 and TRBJ2-3; the table's D call of TRBD2 was not tested on the DNA. TRBV1 is a known pseudogene. The CDR3 length is 18 residues. DNA for the CDR3: TGCACCAGCAGCCAAGGCCTAGCGGGAGGACGAAGCACAGATACGCAGTATTTT. Translated, it gives CTSSQGLAGGRSTDTQYF.

This clone was seen only once. The chain joins TRBV3-1 (or the pseudogene TRBV3-2) to TRBJ1-6; 7 bases are a match to TRBD1. Germline V CDR1 and CDR2: LGHDT, YNNKEL (reference sequence). The CDR3 has 15 residues. V dropped 2 bases and J dropped 5; count of bases not matched to a gene: 3. This CDR3 is CASSQNRGDNSPLHF. The DNA for the CDR3 is TGTGCCAGCAGCCAAAACAGGGGCGATAATTCACCCCTCCACTTT.

The rearrangement uses TRBV19 and TRBJ1-4; 8 nucleotides agree with TRBD1. V gave up 8 bases and J gave up 7 bases; unmatched junction bases: 9. In germline, CDR1 is LNHDA, CDR2 SQIVND (reference sequence). CDR3 size: 14 residues. The CDR3 sequence is CASRLTGEREKLFF. The CDR3 DNA reads as TGTGCCAGTCGTTTGACAGGGGAGCGTGAAAAACTGTTTTTT.

The rearrangement links TRBV7-2 to TRBJ2-5; D is unresolved. The CDR3 loop spans 14 amino acids. Trimming removed 0 bases at V and 2 bases at J, with 7 bases between. Germline V CDR1 and CDR2: SGHTA, FQGNSA. The CDR3, as DNA: TGTGCCAGCAGCTTAGCTTTCGGTCAAGAGACCCAGTACTTC. Its protein product is CASSLAFGQETQYF.